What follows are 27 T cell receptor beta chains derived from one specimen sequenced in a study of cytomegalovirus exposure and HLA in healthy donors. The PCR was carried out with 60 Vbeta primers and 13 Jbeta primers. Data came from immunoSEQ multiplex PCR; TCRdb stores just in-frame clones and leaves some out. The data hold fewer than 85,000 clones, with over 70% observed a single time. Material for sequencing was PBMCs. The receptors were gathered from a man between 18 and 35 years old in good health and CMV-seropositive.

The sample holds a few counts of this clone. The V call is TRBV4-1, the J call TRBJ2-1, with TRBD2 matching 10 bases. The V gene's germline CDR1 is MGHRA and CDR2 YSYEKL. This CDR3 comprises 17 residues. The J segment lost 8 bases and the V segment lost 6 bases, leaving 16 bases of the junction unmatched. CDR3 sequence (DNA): TGCGCCAGCAGTCCACGTCGAGCGGGAGGGTGGTTCGATGAGCAGTTCTTC. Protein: CASSPRRAGGWFDEQFF.

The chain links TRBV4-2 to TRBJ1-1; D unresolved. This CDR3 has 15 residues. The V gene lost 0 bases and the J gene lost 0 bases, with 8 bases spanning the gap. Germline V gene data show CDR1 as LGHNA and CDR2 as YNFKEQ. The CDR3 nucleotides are TGTGCCAGCAGCCAAGATGGAGGGTTGAACACTGAAGCTTTCTTT. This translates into CASSQDGGLNTEAFF.

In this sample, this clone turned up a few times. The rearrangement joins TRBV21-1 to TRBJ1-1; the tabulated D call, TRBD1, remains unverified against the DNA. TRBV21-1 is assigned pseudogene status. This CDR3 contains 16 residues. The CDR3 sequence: CASSKAAQGVNTEAFF. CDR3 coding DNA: TGTGCCAGCAGCAAAGCTGCCCAGGGGGTGAACACTGAAGCTTTCTTT.

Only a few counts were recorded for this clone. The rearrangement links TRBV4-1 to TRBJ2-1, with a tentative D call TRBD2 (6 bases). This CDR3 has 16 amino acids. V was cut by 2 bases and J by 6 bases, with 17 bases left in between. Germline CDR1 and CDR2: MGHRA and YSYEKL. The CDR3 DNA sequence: TGCGCCAGCAGCCAACTCGCGACTAGTCGGGGCAATGAGCAGTTCTTC. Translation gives CASSQLATSRGNEQFF.

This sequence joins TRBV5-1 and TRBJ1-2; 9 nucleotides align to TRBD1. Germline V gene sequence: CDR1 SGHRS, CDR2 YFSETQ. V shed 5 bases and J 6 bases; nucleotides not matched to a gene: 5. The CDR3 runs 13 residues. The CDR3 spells CASRGGTGNGYTF. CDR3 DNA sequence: TGCGCCAGCAGGGGGGGGACAGGGAATGGCTACACCTTC.

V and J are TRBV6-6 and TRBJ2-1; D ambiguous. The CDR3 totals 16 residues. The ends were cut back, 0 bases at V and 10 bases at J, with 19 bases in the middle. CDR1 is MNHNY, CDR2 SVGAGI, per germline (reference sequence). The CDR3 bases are TGTGCCAGCAGTTACTCCCTTCTAATTTTAGCTGGGGAGCAGTTCTTC. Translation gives CASSYSLLILAGEQFF.

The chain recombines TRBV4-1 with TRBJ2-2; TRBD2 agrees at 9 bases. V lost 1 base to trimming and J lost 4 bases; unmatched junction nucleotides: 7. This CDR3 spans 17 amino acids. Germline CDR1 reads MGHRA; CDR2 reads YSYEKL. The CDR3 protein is CASSQGGLAGITGELFF. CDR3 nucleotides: TGCGCCAGCAGCCAAGGAGGGCTAGCGGGAATCACCGGGGAGCTGTTTTTT.

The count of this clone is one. The CDR3 nucleotides are TGCAGCGTGGGGAGAGCTACTGAGGGCACTGAAGCTTTCTTT. Translated, it gives CSVGRATEGTEAFF. The V and J genes are TRBV29-1 and TRBJ1-1, with D hard to call. Trimming took 6 bases from V and 4 from J, leaving 18 bases between them. This CDR3 has 14 residues. The germline V gene has CDR1 SQVTM and CDR2 ANQGSEA.

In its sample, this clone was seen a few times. CDR3 amino acids: CASSLGQDDQPQHF. The CDR3 bases are TGCGCCAGCAGCTTGGGACAGGACGATCAGCCCCAGCATTTT. V is TRBV5-1 and J is TRBJ1-5; D perhaps matches TRBD1 (6 bases). Between the trimmed V and J ends, which lost 0 bases and 5 bases, there was a span of 9 bases. CDR1 is SGHRS, CDR2 YFSETQ, per germline. The CDR3 runs 14 residues.

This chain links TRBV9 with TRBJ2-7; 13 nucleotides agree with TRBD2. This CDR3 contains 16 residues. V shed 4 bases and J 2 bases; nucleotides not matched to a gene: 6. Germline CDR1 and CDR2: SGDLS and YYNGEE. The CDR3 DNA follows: TGTGCCAGCAGCAGGACTAGCGGGAGTGTTCCCTACGAGCAGTACTTC. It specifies CASSRTSGSVPYEQYF.

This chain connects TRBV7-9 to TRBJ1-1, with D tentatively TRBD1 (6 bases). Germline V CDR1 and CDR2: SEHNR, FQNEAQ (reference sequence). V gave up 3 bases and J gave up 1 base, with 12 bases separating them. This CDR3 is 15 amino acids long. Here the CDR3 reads CASSFQGLRNTEAFF. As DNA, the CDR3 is TGTGCCAGCAGCTTCCAGGGGCTTAGGAACACTGAAGCTTTCTTT.

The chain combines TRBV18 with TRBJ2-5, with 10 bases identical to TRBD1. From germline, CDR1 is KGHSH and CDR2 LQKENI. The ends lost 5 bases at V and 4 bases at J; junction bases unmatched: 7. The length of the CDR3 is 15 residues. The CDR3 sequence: CASSSRTGGGETQYF. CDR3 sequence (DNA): TGTGCCAGCTCATCCCGGACAGGGGGGGGAGAGACCCAGTACTTC.

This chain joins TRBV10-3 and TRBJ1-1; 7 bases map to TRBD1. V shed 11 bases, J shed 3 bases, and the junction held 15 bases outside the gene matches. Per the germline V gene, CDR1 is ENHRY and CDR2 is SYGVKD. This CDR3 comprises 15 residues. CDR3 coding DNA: TGTGCCGCACAGGGGATTCTTGGGGGGTACACTGAAGCTTTCTTT. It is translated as CAAQGILGGYTEAFF.

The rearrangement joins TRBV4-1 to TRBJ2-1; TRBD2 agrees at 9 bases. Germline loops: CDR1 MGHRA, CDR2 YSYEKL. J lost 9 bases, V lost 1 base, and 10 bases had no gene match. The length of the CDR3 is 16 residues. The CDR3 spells CASSQGGRGPRGEQFF. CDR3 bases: TGCGCCAGCAGCCAAGGCGGGAGGGGCCCCCGGGGTGAGCAGTTCTTC.

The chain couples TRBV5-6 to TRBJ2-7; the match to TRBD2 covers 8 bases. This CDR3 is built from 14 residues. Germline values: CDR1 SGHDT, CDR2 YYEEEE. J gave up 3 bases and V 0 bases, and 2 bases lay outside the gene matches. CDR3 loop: CASSLASGFYEQYF. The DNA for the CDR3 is TGTGCCAGCAGCTTGGCTAGCGGGTTCTACGAGCAGTACTTC.

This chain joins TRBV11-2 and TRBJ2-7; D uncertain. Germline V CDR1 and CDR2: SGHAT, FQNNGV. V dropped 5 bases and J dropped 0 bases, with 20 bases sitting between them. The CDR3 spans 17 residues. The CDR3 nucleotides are TGTGCCAGCAGCCGACGACCCCAACGCCCTAGCTCCTACGAGCAGTACTTC. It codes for CASSRRPQRPSSYEQYF.

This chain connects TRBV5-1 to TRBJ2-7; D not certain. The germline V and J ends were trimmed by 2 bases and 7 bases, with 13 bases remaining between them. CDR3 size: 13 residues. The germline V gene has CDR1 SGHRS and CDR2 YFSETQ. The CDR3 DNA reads TGCGCCAGCAGCTTTGGTGTCGGGTGGGAGCAGTACTTC. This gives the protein CASSFGVGWEQYF.

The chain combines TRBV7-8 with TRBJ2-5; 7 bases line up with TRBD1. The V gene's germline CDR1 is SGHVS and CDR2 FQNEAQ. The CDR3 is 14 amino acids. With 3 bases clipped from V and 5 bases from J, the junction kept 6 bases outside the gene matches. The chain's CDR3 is CASSLKGAQETQYF. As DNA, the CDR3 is TGTGCCAGCAGCTTGAAGGGGGCTCAGGAGACCCAGTACTTC.

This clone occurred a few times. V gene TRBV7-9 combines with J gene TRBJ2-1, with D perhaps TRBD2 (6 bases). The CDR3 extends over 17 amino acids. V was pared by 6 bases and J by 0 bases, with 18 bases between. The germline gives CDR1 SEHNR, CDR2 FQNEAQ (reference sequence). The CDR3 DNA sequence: TGTGCCAGCAGTTTACCAGCCGTCGGGAGCTCCTACAATGAGCAGTTCTTC. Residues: CASSLPAVGSSYNEQFF.

The CDR3 DNA follows: TGTGCCAGCAGCCAAGGGCCCACCGGTCTAGCGGGAGGGCCCGGCGAGCAGTTCTTC. It translates to CASSQGPTGLAGGPGEQFF. The V and J genes are TRBV4-2 and TRBJ2-1; 12 positions match TRBD2. Unmatched junction bases numbered 17, after V lost 1 base and J lost 10 bases. The CDR3 loop spans 19 amino acids. From germline, CDR1 is LGHNA and CDR2 YNFKEQ.

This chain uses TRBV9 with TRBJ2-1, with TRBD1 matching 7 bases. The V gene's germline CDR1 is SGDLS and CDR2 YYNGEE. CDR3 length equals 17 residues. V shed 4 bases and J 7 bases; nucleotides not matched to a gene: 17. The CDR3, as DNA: TGTGCCAGCAGCATCACCCCTTGGGACAGCGTGGGGAATGAGCAGTTCTTC. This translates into CASSITPWDSVGNEQFF.

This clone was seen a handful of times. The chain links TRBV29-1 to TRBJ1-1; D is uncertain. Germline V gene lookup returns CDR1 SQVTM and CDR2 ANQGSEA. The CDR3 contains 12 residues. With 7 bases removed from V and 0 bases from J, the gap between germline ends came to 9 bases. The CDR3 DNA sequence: TGCAGCGCCATGACTGTGAACACTGAAGCTTTCTTT. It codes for CSAMTVNTEAFF.

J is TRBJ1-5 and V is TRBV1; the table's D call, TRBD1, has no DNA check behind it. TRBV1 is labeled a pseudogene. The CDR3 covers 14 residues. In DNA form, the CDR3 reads TGCACCAGCGGCATAACAGGGAGCGGTCAGCCCCAGCATTTT. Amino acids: CTSGITGSGQPQHF.

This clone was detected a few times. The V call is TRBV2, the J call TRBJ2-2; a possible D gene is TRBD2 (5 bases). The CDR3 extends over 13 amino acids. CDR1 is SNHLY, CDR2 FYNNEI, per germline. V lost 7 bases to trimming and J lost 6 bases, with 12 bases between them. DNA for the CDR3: TGTGCCAGCAACGGGGTTCGGTCCGGGGAGCTGTTTTTT. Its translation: CASNGVRSGELFF.

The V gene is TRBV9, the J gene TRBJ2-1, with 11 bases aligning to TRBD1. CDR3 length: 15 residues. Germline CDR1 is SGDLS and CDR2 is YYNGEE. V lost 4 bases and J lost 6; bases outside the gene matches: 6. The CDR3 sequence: CASSPGDRGVNEQFF. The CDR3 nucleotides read TGTGCCAGCAGCCCAGGGGACAGGGGGGTCAATGAGCAGTTCTTC.

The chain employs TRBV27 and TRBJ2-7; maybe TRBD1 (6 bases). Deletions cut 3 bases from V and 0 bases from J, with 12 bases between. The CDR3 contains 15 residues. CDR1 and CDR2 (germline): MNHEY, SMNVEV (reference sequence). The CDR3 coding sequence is TGTGCCAGCAGTTTGGGGGCAGGCCGCTCCTACGAGCAGTACTTC. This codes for CASSLGAGRSYEQYF.

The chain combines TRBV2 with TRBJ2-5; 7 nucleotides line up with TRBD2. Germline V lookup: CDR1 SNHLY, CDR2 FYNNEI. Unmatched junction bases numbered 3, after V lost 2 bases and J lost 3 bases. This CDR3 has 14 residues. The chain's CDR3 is CASSEWRGKETQYF. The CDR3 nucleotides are TGTGCCAGCAGTGAATGGCGGGGGAAAGAGACCCAGTACTTC.